The source of this T cell receptor beta chain is a study of T-cell memory formation after mild COVID-19 (dated by TCRdb to 2020 to 2023). Regarding the study in general: TCR sequence clusters from the two donors were largely donor specific. In a couple of donors, T-cell clones that expanded and contracted after mild COVID-19 were followed by sequencing TCRalpha and TCRbeta repertoires longitudinally. The cohort comprised two young, previously healthy adult volunteers, one female and one male.

The paper's findings and limits, for the study overall: Contracting CD4+ clones were located mainly in the CM and EM memory subsets, whereas CD8+ clones were found to be enriched in EMRA. From day 15 to 85, contracting clones showed balanced CD4/CD8 phenotypes, whereas a second wave of clones that expanded from day 15 to 37 leaned towards CD4+. Some responding clones were found in pre-infection memory, which suggests that pre-existing cross-reactive memory T cells took part in the SARS-CoV-2 response. Only a couple of mild cases were covered in the study, and larger cohorts including severe cases with pre-infection samples were considered necessary. SARS-CoV-2 specificity of the second-wave clones peaking on day 37 was not confirmed.

The instrument was an Illumina NovaSeq 6000. TCRalpha and TCRbeta cDNA libraries were constructed by 5'RACE with constant-segment primers, with sample barcodes and unique molecular identifiers being introduced. RNA was extracted from every sample with Trizol reagent. The libraries were amplified in two PCR steps, and the second step added a second sample barcode and Illumina TruSeq adapters. The libraries were sequenced on an Illumina NovaSeq using 2 x 150 bp paired-end reads. On the study's bioinformatics: The reads were demultiplexed and collapsed into UMI-guided consensus sequences using migec v1.2.7. Using mixcr v2.1.11, UMI consensuses were aligned to TRA and TRB V and J templates and then assembled into clonotypes. A clonotype was counted as expanded or contracted only if both edgeR and NoisET called the change significant, with noise models trained on biological replicates. For edgeR calls, the cutoffs were a false discovery rate-adjusted p below 0.01 and a log2 fold-change threshold of 1. As an exploratory analysis of dynamics, max-normalized trajectories of the 1000 most abundant clonotypes were examined by PCA with hierarchical clustering. The CD4 or CD8 phenotype of responding clones was assigned using the separately sequenced CD4+ and CD8+ repertoires. TCRdb applied fastp at Q25 and MiXCR to the public reads, then kept only in-frame beta chains. Records with the same CDR3 protein are collapsed into one entry carrying the most frequent genes and DNA. These V and J calls are TCRdb output, not the study's own analysis. The sample table records approximately 580,000 distinct CDR3 sequences; around 21% of these occur just once. Around 13% of the sample is held by the ten biggest clonotypes.

CDR1 and CDR2 (MNHEY, SVGAGI) derive from the germline V gene. V and J lose 0 bases and 2 bases, and a span of 8 bases separates them. The CDR3, cysteine through phenylalanine, is 14 amino acids long. The entry retains the CDR3 DNA only, 42 bases that are in frame from base 1. About this clonotype: Its binding antigen is unknown. No base-level quality is on record; no much larger clone is a single base apart.

Ficoll-Paque density gradient centrifugation was used to isolate PBMCs. This TCR was sampled from an adult woman who had mild COVID-19 (a few samples of this study predate the infection). The sample titles of this study are shuffled in the database, so cell type and time point are left out; the donor was told from shared clones. The material sequenced was PBMCs or a T cell subset sorted from them (not recorded which). The chain couples TRBV6-5 to TRBJ2-7; the D segment could be TRBD1, given 5 matching bases. The CDR3 region has the sequence CASSYSRQPYEQYF. The nucleotide sequence is TGTGCCAGCAGTTACTCCCGACAGCCCTACGAGCAGTACTTC.